This is a list of T cell receptor beta chains from one sample in a study of T cell responses to AZD1222 COVID-19 vaccine. Using immunoSEQ multiplex PCR, the repertoire was profiled, and TCRdb retains in-frame clones only, with some absent. The sample comprises 100,000 to 150,000 clones, over 90% of which are singletons, and approximately 5.4% rests with the top ten. Sequencing was performed on peripheral blood, taken on day 0 of AZD1222 vaccination. The receptors were gathered from an adult in good health. Each CDR3 is given with its conserved first and last residue. The D gene is left open where the match is weak. Size is omitted from some rows. Given values are once, few, many or a class for expanded clones.

j_call	clone_size	d_call	v_call	cdr3_aa	cdr3_nt
TRBJ1-2	NA	TRBD1	TRBV27	CASSKGTGAYGYTF	TGTGCCAGCAGCAAGGGCACAGGGGCCTATGGCTACACCTTC
TRBJ2-7	NA	NA	TRBV9	CASSAGNLEQYF	TGTGCCAGCAGCGCAGGGAATTTGGAGCAGTACTTC
TRBJ1-4	NA	NA	TRBV6-1	CASCGGGGFPNEKLFF	TGTGCCAGCTGTGGCGGGGGGGGGTTCCCCAATGAAAAACTGTTTTTT
TRBJ1-3	NA	NA	TRBV18	CASSQPRGTSGNTIYF	TGTGCCAGCTCCCAACCAAGGGGGACATCTGGAAACACCATATATTTT
TRBJ2-3	NA	NA	TRBV30	CAWRPGGPGGTDTQYF	TGTGCCTGGAGGCCCGGGGGACCAGGAGGCACAGATACGCAGTATTTT
TRBJ1-2	NA	NA	TRBV30	CAWGDYGYTF	TGTGCCTGGGGAGACTATGGCTACACCTTC
TRBJ2-7	NA	TRBD2	TRBV7-2	CASSLQRGSYEQYF	TGTGCCAGCAGCTTACAGCGGGGCTCCTACGAGCAGTACTTC
TRBJ1-1	NA	NA	TRBV28	CASSLGRGFEAFF	TGTGCCAGCAGTCTCGGGCGGGGCTTTGAAGCTTTCTTT
TRBJ2-1	NA	TRBD2	TRBV7-8	CASSLAVPGLAGVLNEQFF	TGTGCCAGCAGCTTAGCGGTACCGGGACTAGCGGGAGTGTTGAATGAGCAGTTCTTC
TRBJ2-2	NA	TRBD2	TRBV6-5	CASSSGTRFGPGELFF	TGTGCCAGCAGTTCCGGGACTAGATTTGGCCCCGGGGAGCTGTTTTTT
TRBJ2-7	NA	NA	TRBV6-5	CASSYSRANDEQYF	TGTGCCAGCAGTTACTCGAGGGCAAACGACGAGCAGTACTTC
TRBJ1-5	NA	NA	TRBV18	CASSPSDPAAVGNQPQHF	TGTGCCAGCTCACCTTCGGATCCGGCGGCCGTGGGAAATCAGCCCCAGCATTTT
TRBJ2-7	NA	TRBD2	TRBV7-9	CASSPSGTSGTYEQYF	TGTGCCAGCAGCCCCTCCGGGACTAGCGGAACCTACGAGCAGTACTTC
TRBJ2-1	NA	TRBD2	TRBV30	CAWARWVGGRIHEQFF	TGTGCCTGGGCCCGTTGGGTTGGCGGGAGGATCCATGAGCAGTTCTTC
TRBJ1-2	NA	NA	TRBV28	CASSLVTGADYGYTF	TGTGCCAGCAGTTTGGTCACGGGGGCGGACTATGGCTACACCTTC
TRBJ1-3	NA	NA	TRBV12-3/TRBV12-4	CASRASGNTIYF	TGTGCCAGCAGAGCATCTGGAAACACCATATATTTT
TRBJ1-1	NA	NA	TRBV29-1	CSVGDWSKEAFF	TGCAGCGTTGGGGACTGGTCCAAAGAAGCTTTCTTT
TRBJ2-2	once	TRBD1	TRBV5-4	CASSLGQGLNTGELFF	TGTGCCAGCAGCTTGGGACAGGGGCTGAACACCGGGGAGCTGTTTTTT
TRBJ2-2	NA	NA	TRBV4-1	CASSQTIPGSGHRVDGELFF	TGCGCCAGCAGCCAAACCATCCCTGGGTCGGGCCATAGAGTAGACGGGGAGCTGTTTTTT
TRBJ1-1	NA	TRBD1	TRBV7-2	CASSFRTGRGAFF	TGTGCCAGCAGCTTTAGGACAGGGAGGGGAGCTTTCTTT
TRBJ1-5	NA	NA	TRBV21-1	CASQGDRNWPQHF	TGTGCCAGCCAAGGAGACAGGAATTGGCCCCAGCATTTT
TRBJ1-1	NA	NA	TRBV12-3/TRBV12-4	CASSQGFGTEAFF	TGTGCCAGCAGTCAGGGTTTTGGCACTGAAGCTTTCTTT
TRBJ1-5	NA	TRBD1	TRBV7-9	CASSSKTGDGNQPQHF	TGTGCCAGCAGCTCAAAGACAGGGGATGGCAATCAGCCCCAGCATTTT
TRBJ2-5	NA	NA	TRBV2	CASSADGHGETQYF	TGTGCCAGCAGTGCCGACGGGCATGGAGAGACCCAGTACTTC
TRBJ2-7	NA	NA	TRBV20-1	CSASEVGVGEQYF	TGCAGTGCTAGTGAAGTGGGGGTGGGCGAGCAGTACTTC
TRBJ1-2	NA	TRBD1	TRBV9	CASSKGTGFGYGYTF	TGTGCCAGCAGCAAAGGGACAGGTTTCGGCTATGGCTACACCTTC
TRBJ2-7	NA	TRBD1	TRBV25-1	CASSGNRGPTYEQYF	TGTGCCAGCAGTGGAAACAGGGGCCCAACCTACGAGCAGTACTTC
TRBJ2-1	NA	NA	TRBV15	CATSRVGDFYNEQFF	TGTGCCACCAGCAGAGTCGGGGATTTCTACAATGAGCAGTTCTTC
TRBJ2-2	NA	NA	TRBV24-1	CATKGGHNTGELFF	TGTGCCACCAAGGGGGGACATAACACCGGGGAGCTGTTTTTT
TRBJ1-2	NA	NA	TRBV6-5	CATPLVGAGGYTF	TGTGCCACCCCGTTGGTGGGAGCCGGAGGCTACACCTTC
TRBJ1-3	NA	NA	TRBV30	CAWSAAPGDTIYF	TGTGCCTGGAGTGCGGCCCCCGGAGACACCATATATTTT
TRBJ2-5	NA	NA	TRBV3-1/TRBV3-2	CASSQDWAHPSVGETQYF	TGTGCCAGCAGCCAAGATTGGGCTCACCCCTCAGTCGGAGAGACCCAGTACTTC
TRBJ1-6	NA	NA	TRBV30	CAGGFRGKNNSPLHF	TGTGCCGGTGGCTTTAGAGGGAAAAATAATTCACCCCTCCACTTT
TRBJ1-4	NA	TRBD1	TRBV19	CASRQRDRGYNEKLFF	TGTGCCAGTAGGCAGAGGGACAGGGGGTATAATGAAAAACTGTTTTTT
TRBJ2-4	NA	TRBD2	TRBV28	CASRGSSGSGENIQYF	TGTGCCAGCAGGGGATCTAGCGGGAGTGGGGAAAACATTCAGTACTTC
TRBJ2-7	NA	NA	TRBV30	CAWRRAPSREQYF	TGTGCCTGGCGTAGGGCTCCTAGTCGGGAGCAGTACTTC
TRBJ2-6	NA	TRBD1	TRBV7-8	CASEQGASGANVLTF	TGTGCCAGTGAACAGGGGGCCTCTGGGGCCAACGTCCTGACTTTC
TRBJ2-2	NA	NA	TRBV9	CASSPTDSSTGELFF	TGTGCCAGCAGCCCTACGGACAGTAGCACCGGGGAGCTGTTTTTT
TRBJ1-4	once	NA	TRBV21-1	CASTMRQGAHEKLFF	TGTGCCAGCACCATGAGACAGGGGGCGCATGAAAAACTGTTTTTT
TRBJ2-3	NA	NA	TRBV30	CAWSVRRADTQYF	TGTGCCTGGAGTGTACGTAGGGCAGATACGCAGTATTTT